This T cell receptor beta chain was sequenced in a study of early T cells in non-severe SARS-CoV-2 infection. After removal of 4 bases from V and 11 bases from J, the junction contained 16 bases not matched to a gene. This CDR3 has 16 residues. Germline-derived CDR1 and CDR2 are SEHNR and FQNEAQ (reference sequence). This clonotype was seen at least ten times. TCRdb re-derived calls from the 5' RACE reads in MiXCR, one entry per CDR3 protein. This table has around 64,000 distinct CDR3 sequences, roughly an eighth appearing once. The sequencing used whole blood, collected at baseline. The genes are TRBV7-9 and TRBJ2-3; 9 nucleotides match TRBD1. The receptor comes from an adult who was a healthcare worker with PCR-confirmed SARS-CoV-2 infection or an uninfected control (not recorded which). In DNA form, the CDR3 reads TGTGCCAGCAGCTCCCGCCGGGACAGGGCTCTAGCGATGCAGTATTTT. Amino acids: CASSSRRDRALAMQYF.